These 26 T cell receptor beta chains originate from one sample sequenced in a study of T-cell reconstitution after alpha-beta-depleted transplantation in children. Preparation of the TCRbeta library involved a method that used unique molecular identifiers. Each CDR3 protein gets one entry after TCRdb re-called the PCR reads with MiXCR. In the table there are more than 550,000 distinct CDR3 sequences, roughly 10% of which are singletons. Sequencing used PBMCs from the stem cell graft donor, obtained from the stem cell graft. Source of these receptors: a human donor who donated a stem cell graft to a child with acute myeloid leukemia.

This clonotype appeared a few times. The J gene is TRBJ2-3, the V gene TRBV30, with D maybe TRBD2 (5 bases). The V end was cut by 2 bases, the J end by 3 bases, with 6 bases between. Germline V gene sequence: CDR1 GTSNPN, CDR2 SVGIG (reference sequence). This CDR3 region has 12 residues. This CDR3 is CAWSPGTDTQYF. CDR3 nucleotides: TGTGCCTGGAGTCCGGGAACAGATACGCAGTATTTT.

The rearrangement uses TRBV5-1 and TRBJ1-2; perhaps TRBD1 as D (5 bases). V lost 0 bases to trimming and J lost 0 bases, with 21 bases between them. The CDR3 sequence is 19 residues long. Germline loops: CDR1 SGHRS, CDR2 YFSETQ. The CDR3 DNA reads as TGCGCCAGCAGCTTGGTGGCCAGCGGGGGGATCCAAGCTAACTATGGCTACACCTTC. Translation: CASSLVASGGIQANYGYTF.

This clonotype occurred many times. This sequence joins TRBV10-3 and TRBJ2-1; 7 positions match TRBD2. V lost 3 bases, J lost 6 bases, and 5 bases stayed unmatched. The CDR3 totals 14 residues. From germline, CDR1 is ENHRY and CDR2 SYGVKD. In nucleotides, the CDR3 is TGTGCCATCAGTGAAGGTAGCGGGCGCAATGAGCAGTTCTTC. This gives the protein CAISEGSGRNEQFF.

This clonotype was picked up a small number of times. This chain connects TRBV18 to TRBJ2-3; TRBD2 aligns across 7 bases. J gave up 5 bases and V 6 bases, and 11 bases lay outside the gene matches. Germline-derived CDR1 and CDR2 are KGHSH and LQKENI. This CDR3 has 15 residues. CDR3 amino acids: CASSPSGTGGDTQYF. CDR3 DNA sequence: TGTGCCAGCTCCCCGAGCGGGACGGGAGGAGATACGCAGTATTTT.

This clonotype occurred a few times. The rearrangement links TRBV7-2 to TRBJ2-4, with D uncertain. Trimming left V 9 bases short and J 3 bases short, with 18 bases between. The CDR3 loop spans 15 amino acids. Germline CDR1 reads SGHTA; CDR2 reads FQGNSA. In DNA, the CDR3 is TGTGCCAGTAGTGAAGGCGGAGCCCTCAAAAACATTCAGTACTTC. Translation gives CASSEGGALKNIQYF.

This clonotype turned up a few times. V usage is TRBV20-1 and J usage is TRBJ2-7; D unclear. V was cut by 6 bases and J by 3 bases, with 15 bases left in between. CDR3 length equals 13 residues. Germline V gives CDR1 DFQATT, CDR2 SNEGSKA (reference sequence). The CDR3 loop reads CSARHPHFYEQYF. The CDR3 DNA reads as TGCAGTGCCCGCCATCCCCATTTCTACGAGCAGTACTTC.

CDR3 DNA sequence: TGTGCCAGCAGCTTAGATCGACAGGACTACGAGCAGTACTTC. Encoded protein: CASSLDRQDYEQYF. This sequence joins TRBV11-2 and TRBJ2-7; perhaps TRBD1 as D (6 bases). There are 14 residues in the CDR3. V was clipped by 0 bases and J by 3 bases, with 9 bases between them. From germline, CDR1 is SGHAT and CDR2 FQNNGV.

This clonotype occurred a few times. This chain joins TRBV14 and TRBJ2-2, with 9 bases lining up with TRBD2. V shed 4 bases, J shed 5 bases, and the junction held 8 bases outside the gene matches. CDR1 and CDR2 from the germline V gene are SGHDN and FVKESK. The CDR3 totals 16 residues. The CDR3 loop is CASSRIAGAETGELFF. The CDR3, as DNA: TGTGCCAGCAGCCGCATAGCGGGAGCTGAGACCGGGGAGCTGTTTTTT.

This clonotype has only a few counts. The rearrangement uses TRBV6-2 or TRBV6-3 and TRBJ2-1; D remains unclear. The CDR3 spans 15 residues. The V end was cut by 6 bases, the J end by 0 bases, with 12 bases between. The germline V gene encodes CDR1 MNHEY and CDR2 SVGEGT. CDR3 in amino acids: CASSLSTPSYNEQFF. CDR3 DNA sequence: TGTGCCAGCAGCCTAAGCACCCCCTCCTACAATGAGCAGTTCTTC.

In this sample, this clonotype turned up many times. The J gene is TRBJ1-1, the V gene TRBV10-3; no clear D. Per the germline V gene, CDR1 is ENHRY and CDR2 is SYGVKD. The ends were cut back, 0 bases at V and 8 bases at J, with 13 bases in the middle. The CDR3 is 14 residues long. CDR3 region: CAISESAGVGEAFF. In DNA form, the CDR3 reads TGTGCCATCAGTGAGTCGGCCGGGGTTGGAGAAGCTTTCTTT.

This clonotype was observed once. This chain links TRBV28 with TRBJ2-7; a weak D match, TRBD1 (5 bases). Between the trimmed V and J ends, which lost 7 bases and 0 bases, there was a span of 16 bases. Germline V lookup: CDR1 MDHEN, CDR2 SYDVKM. This CDR3 comprises 15 residues. CDR3 sequence: CASTPPRVSSYEQYF. CDR3 sequence (DNA): TGTGCCAGCACTCCTCCCAGGGTTAGCTCCTACGAGCAGTACTTC.

The chain has TRBV20-1 and TRBJ2-7; 10 nucleotides line up with TRBD2. The germline V gene encodes CDR1 DFQATT and CDR2 SNEGSKA (reference sequence). The CDR3 is 16 amino acids. The junction had 6 bases not matched to a gene; V was cut back by 1 base and J by 0 bases. In DNA form, the CDR3 reads TGCAGTGCTAGAGCTCCCCTAGCGGGGGACTCCTACGAGCAGTACTTC. Protein sequence: CSARAPLAGDSYEQYF.

This chain connects TRBV7-9 to TRBJ1-3; D may be TRBD1 (5 bases). Deletions cut 5 bases from V and 0 bases from J, with 14 bases between. CDR1 is SEHNR, CDR2 FQNEAQ, per germline (reference sequence). The CDR3 has 16 amino acids. The CDR3 region is CASSPIRGSSGNTIYF. The CDR3 nucleotides read TGTGCCAGCAGCCCGATTCGGGGGAGCTCTGGAAACACCATATATTTT.

This clonotype was seen ten or more times. The chain recombines TRBV12-3 or TRBV12-4 with TRBJ2-5, with 10 bases aligning to TRBD2. The length of the CDR3 is 17 residues. With V trimmed by 5 bases and J by 2 bases, 11 bases remained unmatched. The CDR3 sequence is CASSRGTSETLQETQYF. Here the CDR3 DNA reads TGTGCCAGCAGTCGAGGGACTAGCGAGACCTTACAAGAGACCCAGTACTTC.

The V call is TRBV7-9, the J call TRBJ1-1; 7 positions match TRBD1. The CDR3 is 14 residues long. CDR1 is SEHNR, CDR2 FQNEAQ, per germline (reference sequence). The trim removed 5 bases at V and 6 bases at J, leaving 9 bases unmatched. CDR3 region: CASSPRTGDAEAFF. The CDR3 nucleotides are TGTGCCAGCAGCCCGCGGACAGGAGACGCTGAAGCTTTCTTT.

In this sample, this clonotype turned up a few times. The genes are TRBV6-2 or TRBV6-3 and TRBJ2-4; TRBD1 agrees at 8 bases. The CDR3 contains 17 residues. V lost 0 bases, J lost 4 bases, and 8 bases stayed unmatched. CDR1 is MNHEY, CDR2 SVGEGT, per germline. CDR3 region: CASSYSRTGSAKNIQYF. CDR3 bases: TGTGCCAGCAGTTACTCTCGGACAGGGTCCGCTAAAAACATTCAGTACTTC.

This clonotype was seen repeatedly, ten times or more. The chain employs TRBV5-1 and TRBJ2-2, with 9 bases lining up with TRBD1. J lost 4 bases, V lost 3 bases, and 4 bases had no gene match. Germline V gives CDR1 SGHRS, CDR2 YFSETQ. The length of the CDR3 is 15 residues. CDR3 coding DNA: TGCGCCAGCAGCTCACGACAGGGGGGCACCGGGGAGCTGTTTTTT. It encodes CASSSRQGGTGELFF. The complete variable domain, with remaining parts taken from reference TRBV5-1 and TRBJ2-2, reads KAGVTQTPRYLIKTRGQQVTLSCSPISGHRSVSWYQQTPGQGLQFLFEYFSETQRNKGNFPGRFSGRQFSNSRSEMNVSTLELGDSALYLCASSSRQGGTGELFFGEGSRLTVL.

The J gene is TRBJ2-1, the V gene TRBV5-1; a weak D match, TRBD2 (5 bases). The CDR3 is made up of 12 amino acids. CDR1 SGHRS and CDR2 YFSETQ come from the germline V gene. V was cut by 3 bases and J by 9 bases, with 10 bases left in between. CDR3 nucleotide sequence: TGCGCCAGCAGCTCCTTAGAGGGTGAGCAGTTCTTC. This sequence encodes CASSSLEGEQFF.

This clonotype was seen at least ten times. The V call is TRBV7-6, the J call TRBJ2-3; 8 bases line up with TRBD2. The CDR3 is made up of 16 amino acids. Germline loops: CDR1 SGHVS, CDR2 FNYEAQ. V was clipped by 1 base and J by 1 base; unmatched bases: 4. The CDR3: CASSLEAGAGTDTQYF. The CDR3 coding sequence is TGTGCCAGCAGCTTAGAAGCGGGAGCCGGCACAGATACGCAGTATTTT.

The V gene is TRBV20-1, the J gene TRBJ1-4, with 12 bases that match TRBD1. V was pared by 1 base and J by 3 bases, with 3 bases of the junction left unmatched. The germline gives CDR1 DFQATT, CDR2 SNEGSKA (reference sequence). This CDR3 spans 16 amino acids. The CDR3 DNA is TGCAGTGCTAGAGGCGGGACAGGGGGCTCTAATGAAAAACTGTTTTTT. Amino acid sequence: CSARGGTGGSNEKLFF.

This clonotype was seen a few times. CDR3 in amino acids: CAIATDNYGYTF. The CDR3 region has the DNA TGTGCCATCGCGACGGACAACTATGGCTACACCTTC. The V call is TRBV10-3, the J call TRBJ1-2; D uncertain. The CDR3 consists of 12 residues. The V end lost 8 bases, the J end lost 2 bases, and 9 bases lay between the germline ends. Looked up from germline, CDR1 is ENHRY and CDR2 is SYGVKD.

This clonotype was observed a few times. V usage is TRBV5-1 and J usage is TRBJ2-2; D gene uncertain. This CDR3 comprises 15 residues. The germline gives CDR1 SGHRS, CDR2 YFSETQ. Trimming pared 6 bases from V and 0 bases from J, leaving 12 bases between. The CDR3, as DNA: TGCGCCAGCAATGGTGAGCCATCGAACACCGGGGAGCTGTTTTTT. It yields the protein CASNGEPSNTGELFF.

This clonotype was detected many times. V and J are TRBV7-2 and TRBJ1-5; weak D call: TRBD1 (5 bases). CDR3 length: 13 residues. The V and J ends lost 3 bases and 8 bases respectively, with 11 bases between them. Germline V gene sequence: CDR1 SGHTA, CDR2 FQGNSA. CDR3 in amino acids: CASSFYRGEPQHF. The CDR3 nucleotides read TGTGCCAGCAGCTTCTATAGGGGTGAGCCCCAGCATTTT.

CDR3 amino acids: CSVEDITEQYF. The CDR3 nucleotides are TGCAGCGTTGAAGATATCACCGAGCAGTACTTC. The J gene is TRBJ2-7, the V gene TRBV29-1; D is unclear. The germline gives CDR1 SQVTM, CDR2 ANQGSEA. V lost 0 bases and J lost 6, with 6 bases in between. The CDR3 is 11 amino acids.

This clonotype was detected ten times or more. The gene calls are TRBV15 and TRBJ1-4, with TRBD1 as a possible D gene (5 bases). V dropped 4 bases and J dropped 6 bases, with 12 bases sitting between them. Germline lookup yields CDR1 LNHNV and CDR2 YYDKDF (reference sequence). The CDR3 has 14 amino acids. The CDR3 DNA reads TGTGCCACCAGCAAGGGACGGGGCGATGAAAAACTGTTTTTT. It codes for CATSKGRGDEKLFF.

V and J are TRBV6-2 or TRBV6-3 and TRBJ2-4; TRBD1 is a possible D gene (6 bases). The CDR3 runs to 15 residues. The germline gives CDR1 MNHEY, CDR2 SVGEGT. Trimming pared 4 bases from V and 1 base from J, leaving 11 bases between. The CDR3 spells CASSSGTIAKNIQYF. The CDR3 coding sequence is TGTGCCAGCAGTTCCGGGACAATCGCCAAAAACATTCAGTACTTC.